One sample yielded the 32 T cell receptor beta chains listed below, sequenced in a study of blood T cell repertoires in COVID-19. Assay: immunoSEQ multiplex PCR; the TCRdb copy retains only in-frame clones and omits some. The table lists 150,000 to 200,000 clones, about 90% of them singletons. The sequencing input was peripheral blood. Every receptor here comes from a man aged 70 or older with active or convalescent COVID-19.

The chain links TRBV15 to TRBJ2-7; D ambiguous. The CDR3 totals 13 residues. V was trimmed by 2 bases and J by 4 bases, leaving 9 bases between them. The germline V gene encodes CDR1 LNHNV and CDR2 YYDKDF (reference sequence). The CDR3 sequence: CATSRPPIYEQYF. CDR3 sequence (DNA): TGTGCCACCAGCAGACCCCCCATTTACGAGCAGTACTTC.

This clone was picked up one time. This chain joins TRBV3-1 (or the pseudogene TRBV3-2) and TRBJ1-5; a weak D match, TRBD1 (6 bases). Trimming pared 0 bases from V and 6 bases from J, leaving 15 bases between. The CDR3 length is 16 residues. CDR1 is LGHDT, CDR2 YNNKEL, per germline (reference sequence). CDR3 coding DNA: TGTGCCAGCAGCCAAGACGGGGGGGCGAACGGTCAGCCCCAGCATTTT. Its translation: CASSQDGGANGQPQHF.

The chain has TRBV5-1 and TRBJ2-3, with TRBD2 matching 7 bases. Trimming cost V 4 bases and J 4 bases; bases outside gene matches: 15. This CDR3 spans 17 amino acids. The germline CDR1 and CDR2 sequences are SGHRS and YFSETQ. CDR3 sequence reads: CASSARIAGVLSDTQYF. The CDR3 nucleotides read TGCGCCAGCAGCGCCCGCATTGCGGGAGTTTTGTCAGATACGCAGTATTTT.

The chain links TRBV29-1 to TRBJ1-3; D remains unclear. The CDR3 is 12 amino acids. The germline V gene encodes CDR1 SQVTM and CDR2 ANQGSEA. The CDR3 bases are TGCAGTGGCACTGAAGCGGGAAACACCATATATTTT. Translation gives CSGTEAGNTIYF.

The CDR3 protein is CASSLLMGTSSYEQYF. DNA for the CDR3: TGTGCCAGCAGCTTGCTCATGGGCACTAGCTCCTACGAGCAGTACTTC. The chain links TRBV5-6 to TRBJ2-7, with D possibly being TRBD2 (5 bases). V gave up 1 base and J gave up 0 bases, with 14 bases separating them. The CDR3 is 16 residues long. Germline-derived CDR1 and CDR2 are SGHDT and YYEEEE.

V and J are TRBV9 and TRBJ1-1; 12 bases are a match to TRBD1. The CDR3 is 15 amino acids. Germline V gene sequence: CDR1 SGDLS, CDR2 YYNGEE. Trimming removed 0 bases from V and 7 bases from J; junction bases left unmatched: 4. The CDR3 bases are TGTGCCAGCAGCGTAGAGGGACAGGGGGCACGTGAAGCTTTCTTT. It translates to CASSVEGQGAREAFF.

The chain links TRBV18 to TRBJ2-3, with D perhaps TRBD1 (5 bases). Germline CDR1 and CDR2: KGHSH and LQKENI. Trimming stripped 3 bases from V and 1 base from J, with 11 bases between. The CDR3 sequence is 15 residues long. The CDR3 DNA reads TGTGCCAGCTCACCGGGAAGGGGTGGCACAGATACGCAGTATTTT. Translated, it gives CASSPGRGGTDTQYF.

The chain employs TRBV25-1 and TRBJ1-4, with D possibly TRBD1 on 5 matching bases. The CDR3 covers 17 residues. The V gene's germline CDR1 is MGHDK and CDR2 SYGVNS. V was cut by 4 bases and J by 7 bases, with 22 bases left in between. CDR3: CASSAWGRVKESEKLFF. DNA for the CDR3: TGTGCCAGCAGTGCCTGGGGCAGGGTAAAAGAGAGTGAAAAACTGTTTTTT.

The gene calls are TRBV6-5 and TRBJ1-1; no reliable D call. V lost 0 bases and J lost 5, with 10 bases in between. CDR3 length: 14 residues. Germline assignment: CDR1 MNHEY and CDR2 SVGAGI. In DNA, the CDR3 is TGTGCCAGCAGTTACTCGTTGGGGAGTACTGAAGCTTTCTTT. Translated, it gives CASSYSLGSTEAFF.

This chain's CDR3 is CASSIGGRTYNEQFF. In DNA, the CDR3 is TGTGCCAGTAGTATAGGTGGCAGGACTTACAATGAGCAGTTCTTC. This chain links TRBV19 with TRBJ2-1; TRBD2 might be the D (5 bases). The germline V and J ends were trimmed by 1 base and 4 bases, with 11 bases remaining between them. CDR1 and CDR2 from the germline V gene are LNHDA and SQIVND (reference sequence). This CDR3 has 15 residues.

The sample holds a few counts of this clone. V and J are TRBV6-6 and TRBJ1-3; D not certain. This CDR3 spans 13 amino acids. Trimming removed 5 bases at V and 4 bases at J, with 9 bases between. In germline, CDR1 is MNHNY, CDR2 SVGAGI (reference sequence). CDR3 residues: CASSANKGNTIYF. In DNA, the CDR3 is TGTGCCAGCAGTGCCAACAAGGGAAACACCATATATTTT.

The chain carries TRBV5-4 and TRBJ2-3; tentatively, D is TRBD2 (6 bases). Trimming took 4 bases from V and 3 from J, leaving 15 bases between them. The CDR3 is made up of 15 amino acids. The germline gives CDR1 SGHNT, CDR2 YYREEE (reference sequence). The CDR3 DNA sequence: TGTGCCAGCAGCATGGAACTAGCTCTAACAGATACGCAGTATTTT. Residues: CASSMELALTDTQYF.

The chain employs TRBV19 and TRBJ1-4, with TRBD1 identical over 9 bases. Trimming removed 6 bases from V and 0 bases from J; junction bases left unmatched: 8. Germline values: CDR1 LNHDA, CDR2 SQIVND (reference sequence). The CDR3 has 17 amino acids. In nucleotides, the CDR3 is TGTGCCAGTAGCCCAACAGGGGGCAGAGCAACTAATGAAAAACTGTTTTTT. Translating it yields CASSPTGGRATNEKLFF.

This chain connects TRBV19 to TRBJ1-2, with a tentative D call TRBD1 (5 bases). Trimming removed 7 bases at V and 3 bases at J, with 9 bases between. Germline CDR1 and CDR2: LNHDA and SQIVND (reference sequence). The CDR3 is 12 residues long. In DNA form, the CDR3 reads TGTGCCAGTACTGGCAGGGACTATGGCTACACCTTC. As protein: CASTGRDYGYTF. Variable domain in full (rest from reference TRBV19 and TRBJ1-2): DGGITQSPKYLFRKEGQNVTLSCEQNLNHDAMYWYRQDPGQGLRLIYYSQIVNDFQKGDIAEGYSVSREKKESFPLTVTSAQKNPTAFYLCASTGRDYGYTFGSGTRLTVV.

The genes are TRBV9 and TRBJ1-1, with unresolved D. Between the trimmed V and J ends, which lost 4 bases and 1 base, there was a span of 8 bases. The CDR3 has 13 amino acids. Germline CDR1 and CDR2: SGDLS and YYNGEE. Here the CDR3 reads CASSTQRNTEAFF. CDR3 DNA sequence: TGTGCCAGCAGCACACAACGGAACACTGAAGCTTTCTTT.

The rearrangement links TRBV9 to TRBJ2-1, with 8 bases fitting TRBD1. Per the germline V gene, CDR1 is SGDLS and CDR2 is YYNGEE. V dropped 0 bases and J dropped 8; count of bases not matched to a gene: 10. CDR3 size: 16 residues. CDR3: CASSVAAGGAGYEQFF. In nucleotides, the CDR3 is TGTGCCAGCAGCGTAGCAGCAGGGGGCGCTGGGTATGAGCAGTTCTTC.

The chain carries TRBV2 and TRBJ1-4; 7 nucleotides match TRBD1. V trimming: 7 bases; J trimming: 7 bases; junction bases outside the gene matches: 9. Germline lookup yields CDR1 SNHLY and CDR2 FYNNEI. The CDR3 totals 14 residues. The CDR3: CASTRQGLGEKLFF. In DNA, the CDR3 is TGTGCCAGCACCCGACAGGGACTTGGTGAAAAACTGTTTTTT.

The rearrangement uses TRBV9 and TRBJ1-2; D might be TRBD1 (5 bases). Germline loops: CDR1 SGDLS, CDR2 YYNGEE. The V gene lost 2 bases and the J gene lost 4 bases, with 9 bases spanning the gap. This CDR3 has 13 residues. The CDR3 spells CASSVGTRYGYTF. In nucleotides, the CDR3 is TGTGCCAGCAGCGTTGGGACTCGCTATGGCTACACCTTC.

V usage is TRBV6-2 or TRBV6-3 and J usage is TRBJ1-5; TRBD1 is a possible D gene (6 bases). The germline V gene has CDR1 MNHEY and CDR2 SVGEGT. The CDR3 has 15 amino acids. Trimming took 2 bases from V and 3 from J, leaving 11 bases between them. Here the CDR3 reads CASSYADSYNQPQHF. DNA for the CDR3: TGTGCCAGCAGTTACGCGGACAGTTACAATCAGCCCCAGCATTTT.

The chain couples TRBV28 to TRBJ2-1, with 7 bases aligning to TRBD2. Germline V gene data show CDR1 as MDHEN and CDR2 as SYDVKM. V lost 5 bases and J lost 6; bases outside the gene matches: 13. The CDR3 sequence is 16 residues long. The CDR3 bases are TGTGCCAGCAGTCCACCTAGCGGCAGGAGGTCCAATGAGCAGTTCTTC. It encodes CASSPPSGRRSNEQFF.

The chain recombines TRBV5-1 with TRBJ2-5; maybe TRBD2 (5 bases). The V end lost 3 bases, the J end lost 2 bases, and 11 bases lay between the germline ends. Germline V gene sequence: CDR1 SGHRS, CDR2 YFSETQ. This CDR3 contains 14 residues. CDR3 bases: TGCGCCAGCAGCTCGGACTTCCCACAAGAGACCCAGTACTTC. Protein: CASSSDFPQETQYF.

The V and J genes are TRBV28 and TRBJ2-3; maybe TRBD2 (6 bases). The germline CDR1 and CDR2 sequences are MDHEN and SYDVKM. Trimming shortened V by 5 bases and J by 4 bases, and 19 bases separated the two germline ends. This CDR3 has 16 amino acids. The CDR3 reads CASSPSWRGFSDTQYF. The CDR3 nucleotides are TGTGCCAGCAGTCCCTCATGGAGGGGTTTCTCAGATACGCAGTATTTT.

CDR3 coding DNA: TGTGCCAGCAGCTTAGCGAATACAGGGGGACAAAACATTCAGTACTTC. Residues: CASSLANTGGQNIQYF. This chain connects TRBV7-2 to TRBJ2-4; the match to TRBD1 covers 8 bases. The CDR3 contains 16 residues. Germline CDR1 is SGHTA and CDR2 is FQGNSA. V trimming: 0 bases; J trimming: 5 bases; junction bases outside the gene matches: 6. Drawing the rest from reference TRBV7-2 and TRBJ2-4, the complete variable domain is GAGVSQSPSNKVTEKGKDVELRCDPISGHTALYWYRQSLGQGLEFLIYFQGNSAPDKSGLPSDRFSAERTGGSVSTLTIQRTQQEDSAVYLCASSLANTGGQNIQYFGAGTRLSVL.

V gene TRBV4-3 combines with J gene TRBJ1-2, with TRBD1 matching 9 bases. CDR3 length: 15 amino acids. Germline V gives CDR1 LGHNA, CDR2 YSLEER. The J segment lost 8 bases and the V segment lost 0 bases, leaving 7 bases of the junction unmatched. CDR3 DNA sequence: TGCGCCAGCAGCCAAGATCGGACAGGGGTTCGGGGCTACACCTTC. It yields the protein CASSQDRTGVRGYTF.

The CDR3 bases are TGTGCCAGCAGTGATGGGACAGGGGGAAGGAATGAGCAGTTCTTC. It is translated as CASSDGTGGRNEQFF. The V call is TRBV6-1, the J call TRBJ2-1, with 11 nucleotides matching TRBD1. This CDR3 has 15 residues. V dropped 3 bases and J dropped 7; count of bases not matched to a gene: 5. Germline CDR1 is MNHNS and CDR2 is SASEGT.

The chain employs TRBV4-3 and TRBJ1-1, with unresolved D. CDR1 LGHNA and CDR2 YSLEER come from the germline V gene. Trimming took 0 bases from V and 1 from J, leaving 9 bases between them. This CDR3 comprises 15 residues. The CDR3 protein is CASSQEIAGNTEAFF. The CDR3, as DNA: TGCGCCAGCAGCCAAGAGATTGCAGGGAACACTGAAGCTTTCTTT.

J is TRBJ1-1 and V is TRBV12-3 or TRBV12-4, with TRBD1 as a possible D gene (5 bases). V was shortened by 7 bases and J by 9 bases, with 18 bases between the two germline ends. This CDR3 region has 13 residues. The chain's CDR3 is CASILRGGVQAFF. The CDR3 DNA is TGTGCCAGCATCTTAAGGGGCGGGGTTCAAGCTTTCTTT.

This chain links TRBV18 with TRBJ1-5; TRBD1 aligns across 11 bases. Germline CDR1 and CDR2: KGHSH and LQKENI. The ends lost 3 bases at V and 5 bases at J; junction bases unmatched: 9. CDR3 length: 17 amino acids. The CDR3: CASSPRGQGVVDQPQHF. Here the CDR3 DNA reads TGTGCCAGCTCACCGCGGGGACAGGGGGTCGTGGATCAGCCCCAGCATTTT.

The chain is built from TRBV27 and TRBJ2-1; the D gene is possibly TRBD1 (6 bases). With 6 bases removed from V and 4 bases from J, the gap between germline ends came to 7 bases. The CDR3 has 12 residues. Germline V gene lookup returns CDR1 MNHEY and CDR2 SMNVEV (reference sequence). CDR3 sequence: CASSGQYNEQFF. CDR3 nucleotides: TGTGCCAGCAGCGGACAGTACAATGAGCAGTTCTTC.

The chain joins TRBV9 to TRBJ1-5; 7 bases fit TRBD1. The V gene's germline CDR1 is SGDLS and CDR2 YYNGEE. The CDR3 spans 19 residues. V shed 0 bases and J 0 bases; nucleotides not matched to a gene: 12. The CDR3 loop is CASSVGRDRHLYSNQPQHF. CDR3 nucleotide sequence: TGTGCCAGCAGCGTAGGGCGGGACAGACATCTTTATAGCAATCAGCCCCAGCATTTT.

CDR3 sequence: CASSSNRDTEAFF. CDR3 in DNA: TGTGCCAGCAGTTCAAACCGGGACACTGAAGCTTTCTTT. The V call is TRBV28, the J call TRBJ1-1; D is unclear. V was clipped by 4 bases and J by 3 bases, with 9 bases between them. CDR3 length: 13 amino acids. Germline V gene sequence: CDR1 MDHEN, CDR2 SYDVKM.

The rearrangement links TRBV18 to TRBJ1-1, with TRBD1 identical over 7 bases. Germline trimming cut 4 bases from V and 2 bases from J; bases unmatched to any gene: 7. Looked up from germline, CDR1 is KGHSH and CDR2 is LQKENI. CDR3 length: 15 amino acids. The CDR3 DNA reads as TGTGCCAGCTCACAGACAGGGTGGGGAAACACTGAAGCTTTCTTT. The encoded protein is CASSQTGWGNTEAFF.